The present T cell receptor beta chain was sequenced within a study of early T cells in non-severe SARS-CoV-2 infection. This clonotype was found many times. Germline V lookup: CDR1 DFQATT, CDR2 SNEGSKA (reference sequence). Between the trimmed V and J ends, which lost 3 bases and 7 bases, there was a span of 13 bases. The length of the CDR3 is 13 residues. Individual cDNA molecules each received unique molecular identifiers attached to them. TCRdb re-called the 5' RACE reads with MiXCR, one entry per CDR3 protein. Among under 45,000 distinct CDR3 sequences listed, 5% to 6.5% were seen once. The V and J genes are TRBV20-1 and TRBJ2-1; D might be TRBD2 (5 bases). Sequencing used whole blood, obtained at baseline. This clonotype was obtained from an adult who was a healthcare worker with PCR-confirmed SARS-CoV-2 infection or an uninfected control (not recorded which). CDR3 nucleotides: TGCAGTGCTAGGGGTGAACTAGGGAATGAGCAGTTCTTC. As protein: CSARGELGNEQFF.